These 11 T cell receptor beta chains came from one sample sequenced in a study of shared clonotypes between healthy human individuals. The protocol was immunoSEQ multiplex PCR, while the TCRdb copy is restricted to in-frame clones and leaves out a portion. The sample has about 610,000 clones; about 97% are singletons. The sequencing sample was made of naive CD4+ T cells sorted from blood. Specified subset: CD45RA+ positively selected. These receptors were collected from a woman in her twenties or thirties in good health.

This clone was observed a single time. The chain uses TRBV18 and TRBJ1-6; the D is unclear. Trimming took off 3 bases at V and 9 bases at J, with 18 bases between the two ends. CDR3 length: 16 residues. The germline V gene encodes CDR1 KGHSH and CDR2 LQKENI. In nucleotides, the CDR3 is TGTGCCAGCTCACCGGGCCCTATCACAAAGGGTTCACCCCTCCACTTT. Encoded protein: CASSPGPITKGSPLHF.

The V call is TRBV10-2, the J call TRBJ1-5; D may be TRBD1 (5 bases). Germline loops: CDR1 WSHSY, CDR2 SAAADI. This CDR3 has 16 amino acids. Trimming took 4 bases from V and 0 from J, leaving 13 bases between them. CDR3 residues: CASSAETVYSNQPQHF. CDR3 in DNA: TGCGCCAGCAGTGCTGAGACAGTTTATAGCAATCAGCCCCAGCATTTT.

The chain's CDR3 is CASSAHSGSGNEQFF. The CDR3 DNA is TGTGCCAGCAGCGCACATAGCGGGAGCGGAAATGAGCAGTTCTTC. This chain connects TRBV9 to TRBJ2-1, with 9 bases lining up with TRBD2. Germline-derived CDR1 and CDR2 are SGDLS and YYNGEE. This CDR3 region has 15 residues. V lost 3 bases, J lost 7 bases, and 8 bases stayed unmatched.

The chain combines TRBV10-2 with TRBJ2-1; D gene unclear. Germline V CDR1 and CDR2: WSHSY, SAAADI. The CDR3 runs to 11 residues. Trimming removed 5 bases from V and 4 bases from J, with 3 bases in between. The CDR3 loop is CASSSYNEQFF. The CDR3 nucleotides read TGCGCCAGCAGTTCGTACAATGAGCAGTTCTTC.

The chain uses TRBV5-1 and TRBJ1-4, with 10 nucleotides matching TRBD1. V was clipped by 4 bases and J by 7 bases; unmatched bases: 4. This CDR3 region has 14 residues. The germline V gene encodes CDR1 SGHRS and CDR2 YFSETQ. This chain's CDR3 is CASSDGQGGEKLFF. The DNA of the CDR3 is TGCGCCAGCAGCGACGGACAGGGGGGTGAAAAACTGTTTTTT.

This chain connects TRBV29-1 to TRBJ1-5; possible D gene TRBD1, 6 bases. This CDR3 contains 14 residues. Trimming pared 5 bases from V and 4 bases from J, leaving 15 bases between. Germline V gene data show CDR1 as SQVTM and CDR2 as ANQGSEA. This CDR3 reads CSVTDREENQPQHF. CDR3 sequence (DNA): TGCAGCGTTACGGACAGAGAAGAGAATCAGCCCCAGCATTTT.

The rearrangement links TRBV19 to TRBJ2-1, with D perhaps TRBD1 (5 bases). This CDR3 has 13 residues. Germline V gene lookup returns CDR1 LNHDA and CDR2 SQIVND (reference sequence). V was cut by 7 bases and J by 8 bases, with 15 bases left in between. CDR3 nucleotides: TGTGCCAGTACTATTCGTAGGGGTGATGAGCAGTTCTTC. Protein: CASTIRRGDEQFF.

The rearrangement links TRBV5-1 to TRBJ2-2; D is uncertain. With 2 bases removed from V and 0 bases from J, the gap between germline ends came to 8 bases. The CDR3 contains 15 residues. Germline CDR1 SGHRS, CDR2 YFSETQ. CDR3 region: CASSFQSANTGELFF. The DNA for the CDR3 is TGCGCCAGCAGCTTCCAGAGTGCGAACACCGGGGAGCTGTTTTTT.

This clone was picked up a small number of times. The CDR3, as DNA: TGTGCCAGCAGCAAAGACAGAGGGAGAGCTTTCTTT. As protein: CASSKDRGRAFF. This chain joins TRBV11-3 and TRBJ1-1, with a tentative D call TRBD1 (5 bases). The V end was cut by 5 bases, the J end by 10 bases, with 14 bases between. This CDR3 is built from 12 residues. Per the germline V gene, CDR1 is SGHNT and CDR2 is YENEEA.

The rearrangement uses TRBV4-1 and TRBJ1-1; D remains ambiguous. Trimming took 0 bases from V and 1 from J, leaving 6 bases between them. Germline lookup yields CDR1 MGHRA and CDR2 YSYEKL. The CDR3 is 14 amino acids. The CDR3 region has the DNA TGCGCCAGCAGCCAAGATCCCGGGAACACTGAAGCTTTCTTT. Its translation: CASSQDPGNTEAFF.

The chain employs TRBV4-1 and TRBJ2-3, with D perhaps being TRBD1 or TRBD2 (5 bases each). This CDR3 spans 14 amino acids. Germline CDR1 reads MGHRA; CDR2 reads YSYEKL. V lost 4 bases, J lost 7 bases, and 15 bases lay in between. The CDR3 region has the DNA TGCGCCAGCAGCCCGGGGACCTGGATAAATACGCAGTATTTT. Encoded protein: CASSPGTWINTQYF.